These 14 T cell receptor beta chains originate from one sample sequenced in a study of blood T cells in healthy people across ages. A second PCR of about 6 to 12 cycles used a sample-barcoded 5' primer and a J-beta primer mix. From the 5' RACE reads, TCRdb called clonotypes with MiXCR, one entry per CDR3 protein. The repertoire holds 780,000 or so distinct CDR3 sequences, with less than 70% as singletons. The sequencing sample was made of blood. These receptors came from an elderly man in good health.

The chain employs TRBV6-5 and TRBJ2-1; TRBD2 matches at 8 bases. Trimming removed 6 bases from V and 8 bases from J; junction bases left unmatched: 12. The CDR3 contains 15 residues. CDR1 and CDR2 (germline): MNHEY, SVGAGI. Written as DNA, the CDR3 is TGTGCCAGCAGACTCCCAAGCGGGGGTTCCGATGAGCAGTTCTTC. It codes for CASRLPSGGSDEQFF.

This rearrangement joins TRBV5-1 to TRBJ2-5; D is perhaps TRBD2 (6 bases). The CDR3 totals 14 residues. V gave up 1 base and J gave up 11 bases, with 18 bases separating them. The germline V gene has CDR1 SGHRS and CDR2 YFSETQ. As DNA, the CDR3 is TGCGCCAGCAGCTTGACGGCGGGGCCGAATGAGCAGTACTTC. This sequence encodes CASSLTAGPNEQYF.

The chain carries TRBV6-2 or TRBV6-3 and TRBJ2-7, with D maybe TRBD2 (5 bases). The V gene's germline CDR1 is MNHEY and CDR2 SVGEGT. Between the trimmed V and J ends, which lost 5 bases and 2 bases, there was a span of 7 bases. The CDR3 spans 12 residues. The CDR3 coding sequence is TGTGCCAGCAGTGTACTAGCCTACGAGCAGTACTTC. It is translated as CASSVLAYEQYF.

This clonotype was seen a handful of times. V usage is TRBV27 and J usage is TRBJ2-7; D gene uncertain. The germline V gene encodes CDR1 MNHEY and CDR2 SMNVEV (reference sequence). The V end was cut by 3 bases, the J end by 2 bases, with 8 bases between. CDR3 size: 13 residues. CDR3 in amino acids: CASSFNLPYEQYF. The CDR3 region has the DNA TGTGCCAGCAGTTTCAACCTCCCCTACGAGCAGTACTTC.

This chain joins TRBV20-1 and TRBJ2-7, with 7 bases identical to TRBD2. The CDR3 runs 14 residues. Unmatched junction bases numbered 8, after V lost 5 bases and J lost 1 base. The germline CDR1 and CDR2 sequences are DFQATT and SNEGSKA (reference sequence). CDR3 region: CSAALTSQSYEQYF. The CDR3 DNA reads as TGCAGTGCTGCCTTGACTAGCCAATCCTACGAGCAGTACTTC.

V usage is TRBV7-8 and J usage is TRBJ2-3, with D possibly TRBD2 on 5 matching bases. Germline V gives CDR1 SGHVS, CDR2 FQNEAQ. V was pared by 10 bases and J by 2 bases, with 16 bases between. CDR3 length equals 14 residues. Here the CDR3 reads CATRASGNTDTQYF. Written as DNA, the CDR3 is TGTGCCACCCGGGCCAGCGGCAACACAGATACGCAGTATTTT.

This sequence joins TRBV3-1 and TRBJ1-2; no firm D call. V was cut by 3 bases and J by 0 bases, with 8 bases left in between. CDR3 length: 14 amino acids. Germline CDR1 is LGHDT and CDR2 is YNNKEL (reference sequence). The chain's CDR3 is CASSHAAANYGYTF. The CDR3 bases are TGTGCCAGCAGCCATGCAGCAGCTAACTATGGCTACACCTTC.

The V and J genes are TRBV5-6 and TRBJ2-1, with 13 bases matching TRBD2. This CDR3 contains 17 residues. Trimming at V came to 7 bases and at J to 5 bases, leaving 12 bases not matched to a gene. The V gene's germline CDR1 is SGHDT and CDR2 YYEEEE. CDR3 sequence (DNA): TGTGCCAGCCTTCTTCCCGGACTAGCGGGAGTAGACAATGAGCAGTTCTTC. Its translation is CASLLPGLAGVDNEQFF.

The V and J genes are TRBV6-6 and TRBJ2-5; a possible D gene is TRBD1 (5 bases). Trimming cost V 3 bases and J 2 bases, with 13 bases left between them. The length of the CDR3 is 15 residues. Germline CDR1 and CDR2: MNHNY and SVGAGI (reference sequence). The CDR3 DNA reads as TGTGCCAGCAGTTATGGGGCAGGATTTCAAGAGACCCAGTACTTC. The encoded protein is CASSYGAGFQETQYF.

This clonotype has a single count. This CDR3 reads CASRELVGTQYF. CDR3 DNA sequence: TGTGCCAGCAGGGAACTCGTGGGGACCCAGTACTTC. The chain couples TRBV25-1 to TRBJ2-4; no firm D call. With the DNA end fitting TRBJ2-5 better, the J assignment may be wrong. This CDR3 region has 12 residues. Germline loops: CDR1 MGHDK, CDR2 SYGVNS.

The chain has TRBV28 and TRBJ2-7, with 10 bases that match TRBD1. Germline CDR1 MDHEN, CDR2 SYDVKM. The CDR3 sequence is 14 residues long. V was clipped by 2 bases and J by 6 bases; unmatched bases: 4. This CDR3 reads CASSLTGTGAEQYF. The CDR3 bases are TGTGCCAGCAGTTTAACAGGGACAGGGGCCGAGCAGTACTTC. Based on the CDR3 plus reference TRBV28 and TRBJ2-7, the full variable domain is DVKVTQSSRYLVKRTGEKVFLECVQDMDHENMFWYRQDPGLGLRLIYFSYDVKMKEKGDIPEGYSVSREKKERFSLILESASTNQTSMYLCASSLTGTGAEQYFGPGTRLTVT.

The rearrangement joins TRBV29-1 to TRBJ1-2; no definite D call. V gave up 5 bases and J gave up 3 bases, with 16 bases separating them. CDR1 is SQVTM and CDR2 is ANQGSEA in the germline V gene. CDR3 size: 14 residues. Here the CDR3 reads CSVTVPPWDYGYTF. The CDR3 region has the DNA TGCAGCGTTACAGTTCCCCCCTGGGACTATGGCTACACCTTC.

V is TRBV7-3 and J is TRBJ2-1, with a possible D match to TRBD1 (7 bases). Per germline, CDR1 SGHTA and CDR2 FQGTGA. V lost 4 bases and J lost 4, with 17 bases in between. The CDR3 sequence is 16 residues long. CDR3 DNA sequence: TGTGCCAGCAGCTCCATCGGACAGGCGGGGTACAATGAGCAGTTCTTC. Its protein product is CASSSIGQAGYNEQFF.

This clonotype came up a few times. The chain couples TRBV12-3 or TRBV12-4 to TRBJ2-7, with D possibly TRBD1 on 6 matching bases. V was trimmed by 1 base and J by 2 bases, leaving 9 bases between them. This CDR3 spans 14 amino acids. The CDR3: CASSLGTDPYEQYF. The CDR3, as DNA: TGTGCCAGCAGTTTAGGGACAGATCCCTACGAGCAGTACTTC.